This TCR beta chain was observed in a study of blood T cell repertoires in COVID-19. Looking at the study overall: Some COVID-19 samples were acute and others convalescent; all came from the United States, Italy and Spain. The analysed material was cDNA or gDNA that came from T cells, B-cell-depleted T cells, or PBMCs.

Categorization into cohorts depended on clinical history that participants reported. The method was immunoSEQ multiplex PCR; TCRdb's version includes in-frame clones alone and lacks a portion of them. The data show 400,000 or so clones, 80% to 90% seen once. Sequencing was done on a sample of PBMCs or T cells enriched from blood (not recorded which). The TCR sequence derives from a man in his thirties or forties who had recovered from COVID-19.

The CDR3 region has the DNA TGTGCCAGCAGTTTCCAGGGGGAAACTGAAGCTTTCTTT. Encoded protein: CASSFQGETEAFF. The V call is TRBV28, the J call TRBJ1-1; 7 bases agree with TRBD1. Germline trimming cut 3 bases from V and 5 bases from J; bases unmatched to any gene: 3. Per the germline V gene, CDR1 is MDHEN and CDR2 is SYDVKM. The CDR3 has 13 amino acids.